Below, 14 T cell receptor beta chains from the same sample are listed, as sequenced in a study of T cells after yellow fever vaccination. TCRdb independently ran MiXCR on the 5' RACE reads; one entry per CDR3 protein. The repertoire holds about 550,000 distinct CDR3 sequences, with over 15% as singletons. This sample comprised PBMCs, obtained 15 days after the yellow fever booster vaccination. These receptors all come from a man younger than 40 who received the YFV17D yellow fever vaccine.

This clonotype came up many times. The chain couples TRBV20-1 to TRBJ1-1; tentatively, D is TRBD1 (6 bases). There are 13 residues in the CDR3. Trimming pared 4 bases from V and 6 bases from J, leaving 15 bases between. Germline-derived CDR1 and CDR2 are DFQATT and SNEGSKA (reference sequence). The CDR3 sequence: CSAIPYRVAEAFF. In DNA, the CDR3 is TGCAGTGCTATCCCGTACAGGGTGGCTGAAGCTTTCTTT.

The V call is TRBV12-3 or TRBV12-4, the J call TRBJ2-5; a possible D gene is TRBD1 (5 bases). The V end lost 6 bases, the J end lost 5 bases, and 10 bases lay between the germline ends. CDR3 length: 12 residues. CDR3 residues: CASRPPGETQYF. DNA for the CDR3: TGTGCCAGCAGACCCCCAGGGGAGACCCAGTACTTC.

This chain connects TRBV5-1 to TRBJ2-1; 8 bases are shared with TRBD1. Trimming at V came to 0 bases and at J to 11 bases, leaving 10 bases not matched to a gene. CDR3 length: 15 amino acids. Germline lookup yields CDR1 SGHRS and CDR2 YFSETQ. In nucleotides, the CDR3 is TGCGCCAGCAGCTTGGGGGGGGACAGGTCACTCAAGCAGTTCTTC. This encodes CASSLGGDRSLKQFF.

This clonotype came up a few times. This sequence joins TRBV5-1 and TRBJ2-1; TRBD2 matches at 10 bases. Germline V gene data show CDR1 as SGHRS and CDR2 as YFSETQ. The J segment lost 5 bases and the V segment lost 4 bases, leaving 12 bases of the junction unmatched. This CDR3 spans 17 amino acids. The CDR3 DNA is TGCGCCAGCAGCCTCCGGGCTAGCGGGAGATGGGACAATGAGCAGTTCTTC. As protein: CASSLRASGRWDNEQFF.

This clonotype was detected only a few times. The DNA of the CDR3 is TGTGCCAGCACCTACGGGGACAACTCCTACGAGCAGTACTTC. Protein: CASTYGDNSYEQYF. The chain carries TRBV6-1 and TRBJ2-7; the D gene is possibly TRBD1 (6 bases). Germline V gene data show CDR1 as MNHNS and CDR2 as SASEGT. The V end lost 7 bases, the J end lost 0 bases, and 13 bases lay between the germline ends. The CDR3 consists of 14 residues.

The chain has TRBV14 and TRBJ2-3; D may be TRBD1 (5 bases). V lost 2 bases to trimming and J lost 0 bases, with 9 bases between them. The CDR3 totals 15 residues. CDR1 is SGHDN and CDR2 is FVKESK in the germline V gene. The CDR3 bases are TGTGCCAGCAGCCAACTCAGGACAAGCACAGATACGCAGTATTTT. Translating it yields CASSQLRTSTDTQYF.

The table lists this clonotype with a few counts. The chain carries TRBV20-1 and TRBJ1-1; TRBD1 is a possible D gene (6 bases). CDR3 length equals 12 residues. V was pared by 2 bases and J by 11 bases, with 15 bases between. CDR1 DFQATT and CDR2 SNEGSKA come from the germline V gene (reference sequence). The CDR3 nucleotides are TGCAGTGCTAGATGGGGGGGCAGTGCGGCTTTCTTT. Translating it yields CSARWGGSAAFF.

V and J are TRBV20-1 and TRBJ2-7, with 8 bases that match TRBD2. J gave up 3 bases and V 3 bases, and 4 bases lay outside the gene matches. In germline, CDR1 is DFQATT, CDR2 SNEGSKA (reference sequence). This CDR3 spans 13 amino acids. The CDR3 sequence: CSARRSGSYEQYF. Here the CDR3 DNA reads TGCAGTGCTAGGCGCAGCGGGAGCTACGAGCAGTACTTC.

J is TRBJ1-1 and V is TRBV6-6; D might be TRBD1 (5 bases). Germline lookup yields CDR1 MNHNY and CDR2 SVGAGI (reference sequence). The CDR3 has 13 amino acids. Trimming removed 6 bases from V and 7 bases from J, with 15 bases in between. Here the CDR3 DNA reads TGTGCCAGCAGCCTCAGGGTTGGGGGTGAAGCTTTCTTT. Protein product: CASSLRVGGEAFF.

This clonotype was seen a few times. The V and J genes are TRBV28 and TRBJ1-5, with D perhaps TRBD1 (5 bases). Trimming removed 5 bases from V and 3 bases from J, with 11 bases in between. The CDR3 is made up of 14 amino acids. CDR1 is MDHEN and CDR2 is SYDVKM in the germline V gene. DNA for the CDR3: TGTGCCAGCAGTCCACAGGTTTACAATCAGCCCCAGCATTTT. It codes for CASSPQVYNQPQHF. The full variable domain, completed using reference TRBV28 and TRBJ1-5, is DVKVTQSSRYLVKRTGEKVFLECVQDMDHENMFWYRQDPGLGLRLIYFSYDVKMKEKGDIPEGYSVSREKKERFSLILESASTNQTSMYLCASSPQVYNQPQHFGDGTRLSIL.

This sequence joins TRBV6-5 and TRBJ2-1, with D maybe TRBD2 (6 bases). V was cut by 4 bases and J by 0 bases, with 16 bases left in between. CDR1 MNHEY and CDR2 SVGAGI come from the germline V gene. The CDR3 has 17 amino acids. CDR3 amino acids: CASSSSLAASSYNEQFF. DNA of the CDR3: TGTGCCAGCAGTTCAAGCTTAGCGGCGAGCTCCTACAATGAGCAGTTCTTC.

The V gene is TRBV7-2, the J gene TRBJ1-2, with a weak D call TRBD1 (5 bases). V was pared by 7 bases and J by 6 bases, with 15 bases between. Germline V gene lookup returns CDR1 SGHTA and CDR2 FQGNSA. This CDR3 spans 13 amino acids. CDR3 DNA sequence: TGTGCCAGCACTCTTAAGTTGGGGGATGGCTACACCTTC. Translating gives CASTLKLGDGYTF.

The CDR3 sequence is CSARVAGVGNEQFF. The CDR3 coding sequence is TGCAGTGCTAGGGTAGCGGGAGTTGGAAATGAGCAGTTCTTC. V is TRBV20-1 and J is TRBJ2-1, with 9 bases fitting TRBD2. Looked up from germline, CDR1 is DFQATT and CDR2 is SNEGSKA (reference sequence). The CDR3 has 14 residues. The ends lost 3 bases at V and 7 bases at J; junction bases unmatched: 7.

The genes are TRBV6-2 or TRBV6-3 and TRBJ2-7; 13 nucleotides line up with TRBD2. The germline gives CDR1 MNHEY, CDR2 SVGEGT. The V gene end was trimmed by 2 bases and the J gene end by 5 bases; junction bases not matched to a gene: 6. This CDR3 contains 16 residues. CDR3 nucleotide sequence: TGTGCCAGCAGTTACCTAAGGACTAGCGGGAGCCACGAGCAGTACTTC. It is translated as CASSYLRTSGSHEQYF.